These T cell receptor beta chains were read from a single sample in a study of T cell changes during pregnancy in multiple sclerosis. TCRdb's copy holds only in-frame clones and misses some; the assay was immunoSEQ multiplex PCR. Of tens of thousands of clones listed, about nine tenths are singletons. Specimen: CD4+ T cells from peripheral blood mononuclear cells, collected in the first trimester of pregnancy. The receptor source for this set is a female donor with multiple sclerosis, enrolled in a pregnancy study. The CDR3 runs from the conserved cysteine through the conserved F or W. Fields, in order: CDR3 DNA, CDR3 protein, V gene, J gene, D gene, clone size. D genes are given only for firm matches. Clone sizes are given selectively: once, few, many, or a class where the clone is expanded.

CDR3 DNA: TGTGCCTGGAGTCGGGGTGGAACTGAAGCTTTCTTT
CDR3 protein: CAWSRGGTEAFF
V gene: TRBV30
J gene: TRBJ1-1
D gene: -
clone size: -

CDR3 DNA: TGTGCCAGCAGTGAGAGACGGGACACTGAAGCTTTCTTT
CDR3 protein: CASSERRDTEAFF
V gene: TRBV25-1
J gene: TRBJ1-1
D gene: -
clone size: once

CDR3 DNA: TGTGCCAGTAGTTGGCGGGCAACCTACGAGCAGTACTTC
CDR3 protein: CASSWRATYEQYF
V gene: TRBV19
J gene: TRBJ2-7
D gene: -
clone size: -

CDR3 DNA: TGTGCCAATAGCCCGGGGTTGAGTCAGCCCCAGCATTTT
CDR3 protein: CANSPGLSQPQHF
V gene: TRBV6-1
J gene: TRBJ1-5
D gene: -
clone size: once

CDR3 DNA: TGTGCCAGCAGTCCACAGGGGCGGAAAGAGCAGCCCCAGCATTTT
CDR3 protein: CASSPQGRKEQPQHF
V gene: TRBV7-2
J gene: TRBJ1-5
D gene: TRBD1
clone size: -

CDR3 DNA: TGTGCCAGCAGTGGCGGTCTTGGAGTCACAGATACGCAGTATTTT
CDR3 protein: CASSGGLGVTDTQYF
V gene: TRBV2
J gene: TRBJ2-3
D gene: -
clone size: -

CDR3 DNA: TGCGCCAGCAGCTTGGCCGAACTAGCGGGGGGGCCTCGGTCCTACAATGAGCAGTTCTTC
CDR3 protein: CASSLAELAGGPRSYNEQFF
V gene: TRBV5-1
J gene: TRBJ2-1
D gene: TRBD2
clone size: -

CDR3 DNA: TGTGCCAGCAGCATCCAGCGTTCCATGAACACTGAAGCTTTCTTT
CDR3 protein: CASSIQRSMNTEAFF
V gene: TRBV7-8
J gene: TRBJ1-1
D gene: -
clone size: -

CDR3 DNA: TGTGCCAGTGCAACCGGGACTAGCTCCTACGAGCAGTACTTC
CDR3 protein: CASATGTSSYEQYF
V gene: TRBV19
J gene: TRBJ2-7
D gene: TRBD2
clone size: -

CDR3 DNA: TGTGCCAGCAACGATCGGGCGATAGCGGGGAGCTCCTACGAGCAGTACTTC
CDR3 protein: CASNDRAIAGSSYEQYF
V gene: TRBV28
J gene: TRBJ2-7
D gene: TRBD2
clone size: -

CDR3 DNA: TGTGCCAGCAGTCCGTGGACAGGGTATGGCTACACCTTC
CDR3 protein: CASSPWTGYGYTF
V gene: TRBV27
J gene: TRBJ1-2
D gene: TRBD1
clone size: once

CDR3 DNA: TGTGCCAGCAGGAGCGGGAGATCAGATACGCAGTATTTT
CDR3 protein: CASRSGRSDTQYF
V gene: TRBV6-1
J gene: TRBJ2-3
D gene: TRBD2
clone size: -

CDR3 DNA: TGTGCCAGCAGTTACTCGCCGGAGAACTCTGGAAACACCATATATTTT
CDR3 protein: CASSYSPENSGNTIYF
V gene: TRBV6-5
J gene: TRBJ1-3
D gene: -
clone size: -

CDR3 DNA: TGTGCCACCAGCAGGCCAACCGGGAATTCACCCCTCCACTTT
CDR3 protein: CATSRPTGNSPLHF
V gene: TRBV15
J gene: TRBJ1-6
D gene: -
clone size: -

CDR3 DNA: TGTGCCAGCAGGCCCCGGGACAGGGAGTACGAGCAGTACTTC
CDR3 protein: CASRPRDREYEQYF
V gene: TRBV6-1
J gene: TRBJ2-7
D gene: TRBD1
clone size: -

CDR3 DNA: TGTGCCAGCAGCTTACAGTCGACGGAGAATGAAAAACTGTTTTTT
CDR3 protein: CASSLQSTENEKLFF
V gene: TRBV7-2
J gene: TRBJ1-4
D gene: -
clone size: -